This T cell receptor (beta chain) was identified during a study of T cell repertoires in cytomegalovirus infection. Across the study: Shared public TCR beta signatures pointed to both CMV infection and a matching HLA type.

V lost 1 base, J lost 5 bases, and 9 bases stayed unmatched. Per germline, CDR1 SGHKS and CDR2 YYEKEE (reference sequence). CDR3 size: 16 residues. As concerns this clonotype: Its antigen is still unknown.

TCRdb fed the reads into MiXCR, producing one record per CDR3 protein. The sample has a few hundred thousand distinct CDR3 sequences; roughly 42% are singletons. This material consisted of cultured PBMCs, taken from culture after CMV antigen stimulation. The clonotype was recovered from a human donor in good health (CMV status not recorded). Some clones in this sample may be carry-over from other donors' samples. V is TRBV5-5 and J is TRBJ2-5; 9 bases line up with TRBD2. CDR3 nucleotides: TGTGCCAGCAGCTTGCGTCTGCGGGAGGGCCAGGAGACCCAGTACTTC. It specifies CASSLRLREGQETQYF.